This T cell receptor beta chain stems from a study of T-cell reconstitution after alpha-beta-depleted transplantation in children. Molecular barcoding with unique molecular identifiers was used for the TCRbeta library. TCRdb analysed the PCR reads with MiXCR anew, one entry per CDR3 protein. The profile shows about 690,000 distinct CDR3 sequences, roughly 17% of them singletons. This clonotype was recorded many times. The V gene's germline CDR1 is SGHTA and CDR2 FQGNSA. The germline V and J ends were trimmed by 4 bases and 1 base, with 14 bases remaining between them. There are 16 residues in the CDR3.

The origin of this receptor is a human donor who donated a stem cell graft to a child with acute myeloid leukemia. This chain links TRBV7-2 with TRBJ2-1; D might be TRBD2 (5 bases). The sequences come from PBMCs from the stem cell graft donor, collected from the stem cell graft. CDR3 residues: CASSSTSRRSYNEQFF. The CDR3 coding sequence is TGTGCCAGCAGCTCTACTAGTCGTAGGTCCTACAATGAGCAGTTCTTC.